One sample yielded the 10 T cell receptor beta chains listed below, sequenced in a study of identical twins. TCRdb reprocessed the 5' RACE reads via MiXCR and lists one record per CDR3 protein. This table holds a few hundred thousand distinct CDR3 sequences, about 8.1% found once. These sequences were also reported in another study, on yellow fever vaccine responses in identical twins.

Sequencing input: memory (CD45RO+) T cells sorted from blood. The receptor source for this set is a woman aged 18-35 years in good health.

The rearrangement uses TRBV12-3 or TRBV12-4 and TRBJ2-5, with 14 bases fitting TRBD2. V shed 11 bases, J shed 5 bases, and the junction held 19 bases outside the gene matches. The CDR3 is 18 amino acids. CDR3 amino acids: CAFCLGGLAGAGLETQYF. The CDR3 DNA reads as TGTGCCTTCTGTTTAGGGGGACTAGCGGGAGCAGGGTTGGAGACCCAGTACTTC.

This clonotype was counted many times. The chain links TRBV5-1 to TRBJ2-2, with a tentative D call TRBD2 (5 bases). Trimming took off 0 bases at V and 4 bases at J, with 13 bases between the two ends. The CDR3 consists of 16 residues. Germline CDR1 is SGHRS and CDR2 is YFSETQ. CDR3 sequence (DNA): TGCGCCAGCAGCTTGGAGGTCGGGGTCGGCACCGGGGAGCTGTTTTTT. Encoded protein: CASSLEVGVGTGELFF.

The rearrangement joins TRBV6-1 to TRBJ2-3; 9 bases map to TRBD2. Germline V gene sequence: CDR1 MNHNS, CDR2 SASEGT. With V trimmed by 10 bases and J by 2 bases, 10 bases remained unmatched. This CDR3 is built from 15 residues. This chain's CDR3 is CATKPGLALTDTQYF. The CDR3 region has the DNA TGTGCCACAAAACCGGGACTAGCACTCACAGATACGCAGTATTTT.

This clonotype showed up just a few times. This chain links TRBV29-1 with TRBJ1-4; 8 bases map to TRBD1. The germline gives CDR1 SQVTM, CDR2 ANQGSEA. V dropped 4 bases and J dropped 8; count of bases not matched to a gene: 9. The CDR3 consists of 14 residues. The CDR3 coding sequence is TGCAGCGTTGTTGGTGGGACAGGTGGCGAAAAACTGTTTTTT. As protein: CSVVGGTGGEKLFF.

The chain combines TRBV20-1 with TRBJ2-1; 10 nucleotides agree with TRBD2. Per germline, CDR1 DFQATT and CDR2 SNEGSKA (reference sequence). The CDR3 spans 14 residues. With V trimmed by 1 base and J by 8 bases, 5 bases remained unmatched. The CDR3 sequence is CSARVTSGFDEQFF. CDR3 bases: TGCAGTGCTAGAGTGACTAGCGGGTTTGATGAGCAGTTCTTC.

This clonotype was recorded a few times. V gene TRBV4-2 combines with J gene TRBJ2-3, with TRBD2 matching 9 bases. The trim removed 1 base at V and 5 bases at J, leaving 7 bases unmatched. The CDR3 totals 16 residues. Germline values: CDR1 LGHNA, CDR2 YNFKEQ. The CDR3 DNA follows: TGTGCCAGCAGCCAAGGAGCTAGCGGGGAAGGAGATACGCAGTATTTT. It specifies CASSQGASGEGDTQYF.

V and J are TRBV20-1 and TRBJ2-3; tentatively, D is TRBD1 (6 bases). Germline loops: CDR1 DFQATT, CDR2 SNEGSKA (reference sequence). The V end lost 1 base, the J end lost 2 bases, and 13 bases lay between the germline ends. CDR3 length: 15 residues. As DNA, the CDR3 is TGCAGTGCTAGAGGGGGGACAACCAACACAGATACGCAGTATTTT. Translating gives CSARGGTTNTDTQYF.

This clonotype was counted a few times. The chain has TRBV24-1 and TRBJ2-2; D is undetermined. This CDR3 has 14 residues. V gave up 3 bases and J gave up 6 bases, with 10 bases separating them. Germline assignment: CDR1 KGHDR and CDR2 SFDVKD. CDR3 sequence reads: CATSDDSHAGELFF. For the CDR3, the DNA is TGTGCCACCAGTGATGACTCCCACGCCGGGGAGCTGTTTTTT.

This clonotype has ten or more counts. The CDR3: CSVSGTANTEAFF. The DNA of the CDR3 is TGCAGCGTTTCCGGGACCGCCAACACTGAAGCTTTCTTT. The genes are TRBV29-1 and TRBJ1-1; maybe TRBD1 (5 bases). Germline V gene sequence: CDR1 SQVTM, CDR2 ANQGSEA. Trimming shortened V by 5 bases and J by 2 bases, and 12 bases separated the two germline ends. This CDR3 is 13 amino acids long.

The chain uses TRBV6-1 and TRBJ1-3, with unresolved D. Germline V gene sequence: CDR1 MNHNS, CDR2 SASEGT. The CDR3 sequence is 13 residues long. V lost 6 bases and J 4 bases, leaving 10 bases between the germline ends. This CDR3 is CASRDQLGNTIYF. The CDR3 nucleotides are TGTGCCAGCAGAGACCAGCTAGGAAACACCATATATTTT.